Sequencing of this TCR beta chain was carried out in a study of cytomegalovirus exposure and HLA in healthy donors (TCRdb year 2017). Describing the broader study: An earlier analysis of approximately 590 of the donors reported roughly 270 Gb of sequence data and around 110 million unique TCR beta sequences from roughly 180 million T cells. An early release that covered about 640 HLA-typed donors contained 300 to 350 gigabases of sequencing data and 70 million to 100 million unique TCR sequences. Among the roughly 430 genotyped donors, about 83% belonged to the genetic ancestry cluster associated with self-reported Caucasian donors. The study aimed to test whether signatures of past pathogen exposure could be identified by cataloging public T cell receptors. The T cell repertoires of under 750 subjects were profiled by immunosequencing and related to cytomegalovirus serostatus. Besides the first cohort of 666 subjects, a separate validation cohort made up of 120 different subjects was used. To predict cytomegalovirus infection status, the study combined high-throughput TCR immunosequencing, statistical association of individual TCRs with disease status, and machine learning. A later analysis re-examined previously published TCR beta repertoires from about 700 donors and added high-resolution HLA genotyping to investigate patterns of TCR occurrence. Rather than drawing on any new phenotypic data, the later analysis identified candidate immune exposures from TCR beta sequences and the way those sequences occurred across donors. In an earlier analysis of roughly 580 of the donors, high-throughput TCR beta sequencing was used to judge whether each TCR beta V gene segment behaved as functional or pseudogenic. Donor age, sex, ethnicity and CMV serostatus were compiled together with the repertoire data. Genome-wide SNP genotypes for about 65% of the 666 donors were used in a later genetic analysis, which treated that subset as a discovery cohort. All discovery cohort repertoires had been generated on a single sequencing platform. Both class I and class II loci were covered by HLA typing, at four-digit resolution. The number of donors typed differed by locus, with about 629-630 for A, B, C, DRB1 and DQB1, 522 for DQA1, 606 for DPA1, and under 490 for DPB1. About five DR-DQ haplotypes were handled as single units for association and clustering because linkage in the cohort was strong. On average, around 240,000 unique TCR beta nucleotide sequences were sequenced per donor among roughly 430 genotyped donors of the cohort, with 15% to 20% of those sequences being non-productive. Overall study results and their limits: A further reported finding was that TCR beta sequences accurately predicted the HLA-A and HLA-B alleles for most subjects in the first cohort. In this cohort, only TCR beta chains were sequenced, and detectable features were limited by the absence of alpha or paired-chain data. A cluster of highly shared sequence variants was judged likely to be a technical artifact of the sequencing pipeline. In a later analysis, most CMV-associated TCR beta chains were found to appear HLA-restricted, with HLA associations seemingly driven largely by CMV exposure. The classifier was reported to diagnose cytomegalovirus status with high specificity and sensitivity in both the original cohort and the validation cohort. When HLA alleles, especially DR and DQ, strongly co-occurred, TCR associations were difficult to assign to individual alleles. Most TCR sequences were observed very rarely across donors, whereas some public TCRs were present in many individuals. CMV serostatus was the only immune exposure information available for the cohort. A later analysis found that HLA-associated TCR beta chains were more clonally expanded and had lower generation probabilities than equally common non-associated chains. Specific HLA alleles were associated with 16,951 TCR beta sequences at a false discovery rate of 0.05 in a later analysis. A later analysis found that TCR association rates varied across HLA loci, with DRB1 alleles showing the most associated TCRs and HLA-C alleles the fewest. In an earlier analysis of 587 of the donors, most TCR beta V segments appeared in productive rearrangements about 87% or about 30% of the time, broadly matching IMGT annotations. It was suggested by the authors that the approach could potentially be generalized to other disease states and immunological phenotypes. Because counts were too low, roughly 18 rarely observed V segments, including chromosome 9 orphons, were left out of the earlier analysis of some 640 of the donors. The study listed 150 to 200 TCR beta chains as associated with cytomegalovirus. The 87-base-pair reads could not distinguish some IMGT-functional V segments, including TRBV6-2 and TRBV6-3, so those segments were excluded. Correlated functional status among segregating V segments might be attributable to linkage disequilibrium, but an unknown experimental factor could not be ruled out. V-gene and J-gene trimming of TCR beta chains was associated with a missense DCLRE1C variant in a later genetic analysis, and the association was replicated in an independent cohort. According to a later genetic analysis, donors in an Asian-associated ancestry cluster had fewer N-insertions in productive TCRs than the approximately 630-donor mean. A few of the identified cytomegalovirus-associated TCR beta chains were confirmed in vitro to be specific for cytomegalovirus antigens. Because some donors lacked HLA typing at each locus, the association tests relied only on the typed subset. In a later analysis, several top co-occurrence clusters were reported to appear linked to parvovirus B19, influenza, CMV and Epstein-Barr virus. Presence/absence analyses assumed roughly uniform sequencing depth across donors, an assumption that may not hold.

The cohort consisted of approximately 670 healthy bone marrow donors. At the time of sampling, every cohort member was nominally healthy, though immune exposures that went unrecorded were likely present. The donor tested CMV seropositive, placing the donor among the roughly 300 seropositive members of the cohort. A peripheral blood sample was provided by each donor, and peripheral blood mononuclear cells were used for TCR beta sequencing. The Qiagen DNeasy Blood Extraction Kit was used to extract genomic DNA from the blood cell samples. Its CDR3 holds 19 amino acids, cysteine through phenylalanine. Of all the DNA, just the CDR3 is kept, 57 bases in frame from base 1. As encoded in the germline V gene (reference sequence), CDR1 is SEHNR while CDR2 is FQNEAQ. Points on this clone: What this receptor recognizes is not known. The junction does not match germline at one end; this may be a read error.

Preparation of the library involved the immunoSEQ multiplex PCR assay. The multiplex PCR relied on a mix of 60 forward primers for TCR Vbeta segments and 13 reverse primers for TCR Jbeta segments. Amplification of the CDR3 region of rearranged TCR beta genes was performed with a multiplex PCR assay on genomic DNA. Amplified TCR beta libraries were sequenced as 87-base-pair reads on the Illumina HiSeq System. Per the source publication's procedure: In a later analysis, some 80 million unique TCR beta chains were counted across the 500 to 700 repertoires, and roughly 11 million of these chains were shared by at least two donors. Raw reads were error-corrected and collapsed into unique sequences by a nearest-neighbor algorithm in which closely related sequences were merged to remove PCR and sequencing errors. Alignment of CDR3 sequences to IMGT reference sequences was used to assign V, D and J gene segments. For a sequence to be retained, at least a six-nucleotide match to both a V gene segment and a J gene segment was required. A rearrangement was called productive if the CDR3 had no stop codons and remained in frame with V and J, and every other rearrangement was called non-productive. CDR3 was defined by IMGT convention, running from the second conserved V-encoded cysteine to the conserved J-encoded phenylalanine. In an earlier analysis of around 570 of the donors, sequences lacking an unambiguous match to a single V gene segment were excluded. An earlier analysis of under 750 of the donors called V segments functional above 56.7% productive rearrangements and segregating when the between-donor standard deviation exceeded 5%. A statistical classification framework was developed to diagnose cytomegalovirus status using the catalog of TCR beta chain sequences. In a later analysis, TCR nucleotide sequences were compared against IMGT/GENE-DB human TR gene sequences so that V and J genes could be assigned. A later analysis assigned CDR3 sequences and most-parsimonious VDJ recombination scenarios with the TCRdist pipeline. In a later analysis, each TCR beta chain was defined by its CDR3 amino acid sequence together with its V-gene family, and reads lacking a unique V-gene family were excluded. A later analysis removed roughly 590 highly shared, low-generation-probability nucleotide sequences to deal with suspected cross-contamination and a sequencing artifact. In a later analysis, a clonal expansion index for each public chain was calculated from normalized within-repertoire ranks of inferred template counts. In a later analysis, generation probabilities were computed with a VDJ recombination model fitted to out-of-frame rearrangements, and the resulting probabilities were checked against IGoR. A later analysis scored TCR-TCR, TCR-HLA and TCR-CMV co-occurrence with hypergeometric tests, applying a repertoire-size bias correction to TCR pairs. To estimate false discovery rates, a later analysis permuted the HLA or CMV assignments 20 times. In a later analysis, co-occurring TCRs were grouped using DBSCAN, with TCRdist sequence similarity added in when clustering inside HLA-allele-positive subsets. For co-occurrence clustering, repertoires with fewer than 30,000 or more than 120,000 public chains were excluded, along with five repertoires with anomalous nucleotide sharing. TCRdb carries this immuneACCESS record with in-frame sequences only. Its versions omit some clonotypes, under half of them owing to an unresolved V gene in the studies checked, with the rest unexplained. The DNA was the basis for D and trimming; V, J and clone size are from that table. For this sample the table gives approximately 32,000 clones, of which around 77% were detected only once. Less than 10% of the sample goes to the ten largest clones.

Recombination linked TRBV7-9 to TRBJ2-7; a weak D assignment points to TRBD1 (6 bases agree). The sequence came from a woman in her 30s in good health and CMV-seropositive. Sequenced sample: PBMCs. The DNA sequence is given as TGTTCCAGCAGCTTAGCACGCGAGGTCTACGATGGGGGCTTCTACGAGCAGTACTTC. Its product reads: CSSSLAREVYDGGFYEQYF.